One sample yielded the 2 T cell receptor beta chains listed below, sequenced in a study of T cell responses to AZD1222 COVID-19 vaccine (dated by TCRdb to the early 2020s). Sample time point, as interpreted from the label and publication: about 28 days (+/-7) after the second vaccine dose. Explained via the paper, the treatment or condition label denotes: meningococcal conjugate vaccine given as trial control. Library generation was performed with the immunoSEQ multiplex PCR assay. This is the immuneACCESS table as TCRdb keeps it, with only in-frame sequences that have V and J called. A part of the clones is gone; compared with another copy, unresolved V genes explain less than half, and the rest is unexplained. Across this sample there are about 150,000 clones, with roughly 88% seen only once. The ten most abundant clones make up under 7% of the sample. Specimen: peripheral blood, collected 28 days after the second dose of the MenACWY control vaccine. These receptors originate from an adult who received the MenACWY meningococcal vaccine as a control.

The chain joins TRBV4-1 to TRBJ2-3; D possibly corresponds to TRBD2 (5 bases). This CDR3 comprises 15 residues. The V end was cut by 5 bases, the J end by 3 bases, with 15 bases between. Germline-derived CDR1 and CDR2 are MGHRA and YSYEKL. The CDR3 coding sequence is TGCGCCAGCAGCGATCAGCGGACCTCGACAGATACGCAGTATTTT. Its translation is CASSDQRTSTDTQYF.

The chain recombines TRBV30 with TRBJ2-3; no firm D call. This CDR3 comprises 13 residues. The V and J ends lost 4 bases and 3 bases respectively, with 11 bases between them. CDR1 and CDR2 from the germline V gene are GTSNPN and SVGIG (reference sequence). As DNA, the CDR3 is TGTGCCTGGACTCGGTTAGGGACAGATACGCAGTATTTT. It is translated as CAWTRLGTDTQYF.